This TCR beta chain comes out of a study of CD8+ T cells in alopecia areata. Germline CDR1 and CDR2: GTSNPN and SVGIG (reference sequence). The CDR3 is 15 residues long. V dropped 1 base and J dropped 2 bases, with 12 bases sitting between them. Sequencing relied on a cDNA template that was reverse transcribed from extracted RNA. The data were produced by immunoSEQ multiplex PCR, yet TCRdb's version contains in-frame clones alone and is incomplete. The sample yields 250,000 or so clones, 65% to 70% seen once. From PBMCs, CD4+ and CD8+ T cells were sorted. This TCR was recovered from a human donor with alopecia areata. This specimen was CD4+ T cells sorted from blood, taken at week 0. The chain carries TRBV30 and TRBJ2-1; tentative D call: TRBD1 (6 bases). DNA of the CDR3: TGTGCCTGGAGTGGGGGCAGGGGTACCTACAATGAGCAGTTCTTC. Its translation: CAWSGGRGTYNEQFF.